The 9 T cell receptor beta chains presented below share a single source sample, sequenced in a study of blood T cell repertoires in COVID-19. Here immunoSEQ multiplex PCR was the method, and the copy in TCRdb shows in-frame clones only, minus some. The data hold about 150,000 clones, with 75% to 90% observed a single time. Sequenced: peripheral blood. The receptors were gathered from a man aged 55 to 70 with acute or convalescent COVID-19.

The chain combines TRBV5-4 with TRBJ1-3; 10 nucleotides match TRBD1. With V trimmed by 4 bases and J by 0 bases, 4 bases remained unmatched. This CDR3 region has 16 residues. The V gene's germline CDR1 is SGHNT and CDR2 YYREEE (reference sequence). Written as DNA, the CDR3 is TGTGCCAGCAGCCTTGGGACAGGGGCCTCTGGAAACACCATATATTTT. Protein sequence: CASSLGTGASGNTIYF.

The CDR3 sequence is CASSFSGLAGRTDTQYF. The CDR3 DNA reads as TGTGCCAGCAGCTTCTCCGGGCTAGCGGGCCGCACAGATACGCAGTATTTT. This chain uses TRBV13 with TRBJ2-3, with TRBD2 identical over 8 bases. The CDR3 extends over 17 amino acids. The V gene end was trimmed by 3 bases and the J gene end by 1 base; junction bases not matched to a gene: 9. Germline CDR1 is PRHDT and CDR2 is FYEKMQ (reference sequence).

This clone appeared once. The V and J genes are TRBV5-4 and TRBJ2-7; D gene ambiguous. V was clipped by 0 bases and J by 6 bases, with 13 bases between them. This CDR3 has 14 residues. CDR1 and CDR2 from the germline V gene are SGHNT and YYREEE (reference sequence). The chain's CDR3 is CASSLDYGIGEQYF. CDR3 DNA: TGTGCCAGCAGCTTGGACTACGGTATAGGCGAGCAGTACTTC.

This chain links TRBV7-2 with TRBJ1-1; D remains unclear. Trimming cost V 7 bases and J 11 bases, with 20 bases left between them. The CDR3 sequence is 13 residues long. Germline V gene lookup returns CDR1 SGHTA and CDR2 FQGNSA. The chain's CDR3 is CASTPTPPLRAFF. The CDR3, as DNA: TGTGCCAGCACCCCCACCCCCCCATTGCGCGCTTTCTTT.

The chain carries TRBV19 and TRBJ2-7; 9 nucleotides agree with TRBD1. CDR1 and CDR2 from the germline V gene are LNHDA and SQIVND (reference sequence). V lost 4 bases to trimming and J lost 1 base; unmatched junction nucleotides: 8. This CDR3 comprises 16 residues. The CDR3 DNA reads TGTGCCAGTAGTAGGGGGGACAGGGTATCGTCCTACGAGCAGTACTTC. It specifies CASSRGDRVSSYEQYF.

The chain couples TRBV6-5 to TRBJ2-7; tentatively, D is TRBD1 (5 bases). The germline V gene has CDR1 MNHEY and CDR2 SVGAGI. The CDR3 sequence is 13 residues long. The V end was cut by 6 bases, the J end by 3 bases, with 12 bases between. The CDR3 protein is CASRGTGNYEQYF. As DNA, the CDR3 is TGTGCCAGCAGGGGTACAGGAAACTACGAGCAGTACTTC.

The chain recombines TRBV10-3 with TRBJ1-1; D possibly corresponds to TRBD1 (5 bases). The V gene's germline CDR1 is ENHRY and CDR2 SYGVKD. V lost 4 bases and J 4 bases, leaving 10 bases between the germline ends. The CDR3 is 13 amino acids. CDR3 in DNA: TGTGCCATCAGTGTTCAGCAGGGCACTGAAGCTTTCTTT. As protein: CAISVQQGTEAFF.

This clone was counted a single time. The gene calls are TRBV10-2 and TRBJ1-3; the D gene is possibly TRBD1 (6 bases). This CDR3 contains 16 residues. Germline V gene sequence: CDR1 WSHSY, CDR2 SAAADI. V was clipped by 0 bases and J by 7 bases, with 16 bases between them. DNA of the CDR3: TGCGCCAGCAGTGAGTCGAGACAGCTCCAGGGGAACACCATATATTTT. Its protein is CASSESRQLQGNTIYF.

V gene TRBV30 combines with J gene TRBJ2-7; a weak D match, TRBD1 (6 bases). V lost 2 bases and J 4 bases, leaving 21 bases between the germline ends. The CDR3 sequence is 16 residues long. Germline V gives CDR1 GTSNPN, CDR2 SVGIG (reference sequence). This CDR3 reads CAWSHRGSGQKYEQYF. CDR3 DNA sequence: TGTGCCTGGAGTCATCGCGGGTCGGGACAAAAGTACGAGCAGTACTTC.